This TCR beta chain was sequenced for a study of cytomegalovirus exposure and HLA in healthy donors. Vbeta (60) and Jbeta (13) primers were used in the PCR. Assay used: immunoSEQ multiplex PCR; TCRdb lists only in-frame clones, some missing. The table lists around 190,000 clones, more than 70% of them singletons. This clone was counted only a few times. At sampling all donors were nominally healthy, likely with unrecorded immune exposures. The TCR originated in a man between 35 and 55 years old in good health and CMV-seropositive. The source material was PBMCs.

The CDR3 spells CASSTAVTSGVEQYF. DNA of the CDR3: TGTGCCAGCAGCACCGCAGTAACTAGCGGGGTCGAGCAGTACTTC. The J gene is TRBJ2-7, the V gene TRBV5-8; 10 bases map to TRBD2. The CDR3 contains 15 residues. Per germline, CDR1 SGHTS and CDR2 YDEGEE. V gave up 4 bases and J gave up 6 bases; unmatched junction bases: 10.